These 13 T cell receptor beta chains share one sample of origin, sequenced in a study of cytomegalovirus exposure and HLA in healthy donors. The PCR ran on 60 Vbeta and 13 Jbeta primers. Assay: immunoSEQ multiplex PCR; the TCRdb copy retains only in-frame clones and omits some. The profile covers around 180,000 clones, with approximately 84% appearing a single time and 6% taken by the ten largest. Sequenced sample: PBMCs. Receptors were obtained from a woman between 25 and 40 years old in good health and CMV-seropositive.

CDR3 in DNA: TGTGCCAGCAGCCAGGGTCGTCAATACTACTACGAGCAGTACTTC. Translated, it gives CASSQGRQYYYEQYF. The chain uses TRBV14 and TRBJ2-7; no firm D call. Looked up from germline, CDR1 is SGHDN and CDR2 is FVKESK. CDR3 length: 15 residues. V was shortened by 3 bases and J by 3 bases, with 15 bases between the two germline ends.

The chain employs TRBV7-2 and TRBJ1-5; D is perhaps TRBD1 (6 bases). V shed 5 bases and J shed 3 bases, with 14 bases lying between them. Germline lookup yields CDR1 SGHTA and CDR2 FQGNSA. The CDR3 totals 15 residues. The CDR3, as DNA: TGTGCCAGCAGCGGAAGACAGGTCCTCAATCAGCCCCAGCATTTT. It specifies CASSGRQVLNQPQHF. Combining the CDR3 with reference TRBV7-2 and TRBJ1-5 gives the whole variable domain GAGVSQSPSNKVTEKGKDVELRCDPISGHTALYWYRQSLGQGLEFLIYFQGNSAPDKSGLPSDRFSAERTGGSVSTLTIQRTQQEDSAVYLCASSGRQVLNQPQHFGDGTRLSIL.

This clone was observed a handful of times. This chain connects TRBV28 to TRBJ2-3, with TRBD2 matching over 7 bases. V was clipped by 4 bases and J by 3 bases; unmatched bases: 4. Per the germline V gene, CDR1 is MDHEN and CDR2 is SYDVKM. The CDR3 totals 14 residues. Here the CDR3 DNA reads TGTGCCAGCAGTTCTCTTAGCGGGACAGATACGCAGTATTTT. Protein: CASSSLSGTDTQYF.

This clone has only a few counts. V usage is TRBV10-3 and J usage is TRBJ2-1; no clear D gene. Germline V gene lookup returns CDR1 ENHRY and CDR2 SYGVKD. CDR3 length equals 15 residues. The ends were cut back, 3 bases at V and 0 bases at J, with 9 bases in the middle. CDR3 amino acids: CAISDRSSSYNEQFF. The CDR3 coding sequence is TGTGCCATCAGTGACCGTTCGAGCTCCTACAATGAGCAGTTCTTC.

V and J are TRBV19 and TRBJ2-6, with TRBD1 matching over 10 bases. Germline CDR1 LNHDA, CDR2 SQIVND (reference sequence). The length of the CDR3 is 20 residues. V lost 0 bases to trimming and J lost 1 base; unmatched junction nucleotides: 9. In DNA form, the CDR3 reads TGTGCCAGTAGTATAGATAGGAAGGGACAGGGGTTTTCTGGGGCCAACGTCCTGACTTTC. Translation: CASSIDRKGQGFSGANVLTF.

The chain couples TRBV4-2 to TRBJ2-7; D is possibly TRBD2 (6 bases). The CDR3 sequence is 15 residues long. Germline CDR1 is LGHNA and CDR2 is YNFKEQ. The germline V and J ends were trimmed by 8 bases and 1 base, with 18 bases remaining between them. Here the CDR3 reads CASSSRTTQSYEQYF. CDR3 nucleotide sequence: TGTGCCAGCTCCTCACGGACTACCCAGTCCTACGAGCAGTACTTC.

The chain recombines TRBV7-9 with TRBJ2-7; TRBD2 matches at 8 bases. Germline values: CDR1 SEHNR, CDR2 FQNEAQ (reference sequence). After removal of 5 bases from V and 2 bases from J, the junction contained 2 bases not matched to a gene. The CDR3 contains 13 residues. CDR3 region: CASSQRGTYEQYF. The CDR3 nucleotides are TGTGCCAGCAGCCAGCGGGGGACCTACGAGCAGTACTTC.

This clone turned up a few times. J is TRBJ2-5 and V is TRBV5-4; TRBD2 matches at 13 bases. Looked up from germline, CDR1 is SGHNT and CDR2 is YYREEE (reference sequence). This CDR3 spans 16 amino acids. After removal of 0 bases from V and 3 bases from J, the junction contained 2 bases not matched to a gene. Written as DNA, the CDR3 is TGTGCCAGCAGCTTGGCCGGGACTAGCGGGAAAGAGACCCAGTACTTC. It is translated as CASSLAGTSGKETQYF.

As regards this clone: This CDR3 is missing its conserved last phenylalanine or tryptophan, likely due to a read error. The CDR3 bases are TGTGCCAGCAGCTTAAGTATGGGGACTAGTAACGAGCAGTACCTC. Its translation: CASSLSMGTSNEQYL. The chain has TRBV7-6 and TRBJ2-7, with 8 nucleotides matching TRBD2. This CDR3 spans 15 amino acids. Germline loops: CDR1 SGHVS, CDR2 FNYEAQ. V was pared by 2 bases and J by 5 bases, with 8 bases of the junction left unmatched.

The J gene is TRBJ2-3, the V gene TRBV5-1; D ambiguous. From germline, CDR1 is SGHRS and CDR2 YFSETQ. V was shortened by 1 base and J by 6 bases, with 6 bases between the two germline ends. This CDR3 spans 12 amino acids. This CDR3 reads CASSLRVDTQYF. DNA for the CDR3: TGCGCCAGCAGCTTGCGGGTGGATACGCAGTATTTT.

The chain recombines TRBV2 with TRBJ1-5; perhaps TRBD1 as D (5 bases). CDR3 length: 14 residues. Germline CDR1 is SNHLY and CDR2 is FYNNEI. V shed 6 bases and J shed 7 bases, with 16 bases lying between them. CDR3 sequence (DNA): TGTGCCAGCAGCCTCCGACAGAGGTGGCAGCCCCAGCATTTT. Protein sequence: CASSLRQRWQPQHF.

This clone was seen just once. CDR3 loop: CASQTGHTDTQYF. The CDR3 bases are TGTGCCAGCCAGACAGGCCACACAGATACGCAGTATTTT. The V and J genes are TRBV6-5 and TRBJ2-3; D may be TRBD1 (6 bases). The CDR3 sequence is 13 residues long. The V end was cut by 8 bases, the J end by 2 bases, with 11 bases between. Germline CDR1 is MNHEY and CDR2 is SVGAGI.

The gene calls are TRBV7-3 and TRBJ2-3; D call uncertain. Germline CDR1 is SGHTA and CDR2 is FQGTGA. Trimming cost V 2 bases and J 0 bases, with 3 bases left between them. The CDR3 spans 13 residues. The CDR3 DNA is TGTGCCAGCAGCTTAGGCAGCACAGATACGCAGTATTTT. It encodes CASSLGSTDTQYF.